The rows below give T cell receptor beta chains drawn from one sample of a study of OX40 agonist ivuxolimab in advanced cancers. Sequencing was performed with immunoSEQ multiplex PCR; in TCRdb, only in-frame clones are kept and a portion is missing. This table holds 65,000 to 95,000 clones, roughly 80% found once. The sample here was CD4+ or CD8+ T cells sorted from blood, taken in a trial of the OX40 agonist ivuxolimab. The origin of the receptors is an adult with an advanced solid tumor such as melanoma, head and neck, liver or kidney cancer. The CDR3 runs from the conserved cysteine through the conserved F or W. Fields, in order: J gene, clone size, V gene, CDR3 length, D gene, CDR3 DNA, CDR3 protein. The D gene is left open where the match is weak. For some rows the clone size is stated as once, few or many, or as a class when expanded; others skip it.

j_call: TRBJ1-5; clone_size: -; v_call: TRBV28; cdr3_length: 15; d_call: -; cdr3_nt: TGTGCCAGCACCAGATCATGGAGGGGCGGTCAGCCCCAGCATTTT; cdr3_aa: CASTRSWRGGQPQHF
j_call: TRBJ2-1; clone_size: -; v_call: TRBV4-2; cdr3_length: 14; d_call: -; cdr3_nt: TGTGCCAGCAGCCAAGATACGGCCGACAATGAGCAGTTCTTC; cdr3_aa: CASSQDTADNEQFF
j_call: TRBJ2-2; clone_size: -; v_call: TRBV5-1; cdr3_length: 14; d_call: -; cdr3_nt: TGCGCCAGCAGCTTGGACAGGAGAACCGGGGAGCTGTTTTTT; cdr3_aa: CASSLDRRTGELFF
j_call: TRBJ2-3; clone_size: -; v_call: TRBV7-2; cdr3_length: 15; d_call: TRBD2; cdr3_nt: TGTGCCAGCAGACTAGCGGGGGGGCTGGGCGATACGCAGTATTTT; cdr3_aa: CASRLAGGLGDTQYF
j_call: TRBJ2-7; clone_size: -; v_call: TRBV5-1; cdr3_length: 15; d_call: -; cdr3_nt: TGCGCCAGCAAAAGGGTCCCGGCGACGGGCTACGAGCAGTACTTC; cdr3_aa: CASKRVPATGYEQYF
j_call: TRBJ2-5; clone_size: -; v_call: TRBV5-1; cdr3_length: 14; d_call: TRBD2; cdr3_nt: TGCGCCAGCAGCTTAAAGCGGGGAGGGGAGACCCAGTACTTC; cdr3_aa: CASSLKRGGETQYF
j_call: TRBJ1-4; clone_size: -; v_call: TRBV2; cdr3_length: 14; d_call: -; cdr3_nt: TGTGCCAGCAATATAAAACCAACTAATGAAAAACTGTTTTTT; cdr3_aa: CASNIKPTNEKLFF
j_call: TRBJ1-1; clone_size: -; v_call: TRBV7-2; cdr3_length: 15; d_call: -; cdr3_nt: TGTGCCAGCAGCTTAGCGCGGACAGCGAACACTGAAGCTTTCTTT; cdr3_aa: CASSLARTANTEAFF
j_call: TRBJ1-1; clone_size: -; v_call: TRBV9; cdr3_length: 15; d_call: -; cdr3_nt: TGTGCCAGCAGCGTAGCAGGTGGCAGTTACACTGAAGCTTTCTTT; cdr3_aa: CASSVAGGSYTEAFF
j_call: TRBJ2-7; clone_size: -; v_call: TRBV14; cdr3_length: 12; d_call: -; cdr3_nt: TGTGCCAGCAGCCACTGGGCAGCCGAGCAGTACTTC; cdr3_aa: CASSHWAAEQYF
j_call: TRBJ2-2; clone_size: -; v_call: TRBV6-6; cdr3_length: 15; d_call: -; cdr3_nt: TGTGCCAGCAGTTACTCCGAGATTAACACCGGGGAGCTGTTTTTT; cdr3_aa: CASSYSEINTGELFF
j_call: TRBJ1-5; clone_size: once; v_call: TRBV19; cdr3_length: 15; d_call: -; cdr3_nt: TGTGCCAGTACCCGGTGGCGGCAGTCCAATCAGCCCCAGCATTTT; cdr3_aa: CASTRWRQSNQPQHF
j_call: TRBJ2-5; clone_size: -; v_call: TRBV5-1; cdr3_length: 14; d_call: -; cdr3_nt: TGCGCCAGCAGCTTACGGACAGAACAAGAGACCCAGTACTTC; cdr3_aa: CASSLRTEQETQYF
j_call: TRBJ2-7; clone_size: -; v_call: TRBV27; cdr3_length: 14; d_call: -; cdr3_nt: TGTGCCAGCAGTTTGAAGGGGGGACCCTACGAGCAGTACTTC; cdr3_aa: CASSLKGGPYEQYF
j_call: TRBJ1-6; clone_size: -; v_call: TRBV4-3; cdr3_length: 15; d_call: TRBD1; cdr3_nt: TGCGCCAGCAGCCAAGATACGGACAGGAATTCACCCCTCCACTTT; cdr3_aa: CASSQDTDRNSPLHF
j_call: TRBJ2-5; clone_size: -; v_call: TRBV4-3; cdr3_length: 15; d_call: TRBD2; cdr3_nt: TGCGCCAGCAGCCATGACACTAGCGGGGGAGAGACCCAGTACTTC; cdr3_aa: CASSHDTSGGETQYF
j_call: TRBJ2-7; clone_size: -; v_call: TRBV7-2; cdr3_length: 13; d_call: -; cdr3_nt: TGTGCCAGCAGCCCCGGGCCCGGCTACGAGCAGTACTTC; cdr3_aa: CASSPGPGYEQYF
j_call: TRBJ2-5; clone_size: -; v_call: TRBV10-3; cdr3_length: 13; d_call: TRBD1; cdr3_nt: TGTGCCGCCTCCGGGACAGGGCAAGAGACCCAGTACTTC; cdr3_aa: CAASGTGQETQYF
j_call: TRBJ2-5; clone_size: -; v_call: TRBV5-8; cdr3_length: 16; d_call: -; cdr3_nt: TGTGCCAGCAGCTTGTCATTCTCTACACTCCAAGAGACCCAGTACTTC; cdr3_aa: CASSLSFSTLQETQYF
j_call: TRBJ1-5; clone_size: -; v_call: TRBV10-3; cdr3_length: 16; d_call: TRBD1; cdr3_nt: TGTGCCATCAGCGACCGACAGGGTCATAAGGATCAGCCCCAGCATTTT; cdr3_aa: CAISDRQGHKDQPQHF
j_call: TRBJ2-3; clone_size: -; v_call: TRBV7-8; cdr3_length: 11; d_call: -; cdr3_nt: TGTGCCAGCAGCTTAGTAGATACGCAGTATTTT; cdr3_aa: CASSLVDTQYF
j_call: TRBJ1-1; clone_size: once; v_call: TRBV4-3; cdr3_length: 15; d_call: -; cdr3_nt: TGCGCCAGCAGCCAAGCACAGGGAGATAACACTGAAGCTTTCTTT; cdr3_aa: CASSQAQGDNTEAFF
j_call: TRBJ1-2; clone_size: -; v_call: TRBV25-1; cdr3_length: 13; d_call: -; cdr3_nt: TGTGCCAGCAGTGAACAGGGGAACTATGGCTACACCTTC; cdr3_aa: CASSEQGNYGYTF
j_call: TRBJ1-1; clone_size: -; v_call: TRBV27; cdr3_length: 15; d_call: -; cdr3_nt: TGTGCCAGCAGGCGGACGGGACCTATGAACACTGAAGCTTTCTTT; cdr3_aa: CASRRTGPMNTEAFF
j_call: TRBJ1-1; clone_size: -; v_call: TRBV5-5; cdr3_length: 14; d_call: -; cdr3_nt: TGTGCCAGCAGCAACCGACAGGCGAACACTGAAGCTTTCTTT; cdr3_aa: CASSNRQANTEAFF
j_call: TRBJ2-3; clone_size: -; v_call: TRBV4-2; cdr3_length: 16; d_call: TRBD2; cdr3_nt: TGTGCCAGCAGCCAACTAGCGGGGGACGATGGAGATACGCAGTATTTT; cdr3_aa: CASSQLAGDDGDTQYF
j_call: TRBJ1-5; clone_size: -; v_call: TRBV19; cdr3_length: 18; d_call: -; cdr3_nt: TGTGCCAGTAGTATTGATCGAATTCAGGGCTATAGCAATCAGCCCCAGCATTTT; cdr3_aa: CASSIDRIQGYSNQPQHF